This T cell receptor (beta chain) was found in a study of cytomegalovirus exposure and HLA in healthy donors. A note on this clone: Its antigen is unknown.

Study results and caveats: The authors confirmed in vitro that a few CMV-associated chains were specific for CMV antigens. The majority of TCR sequences were rare, yet some public TCRs appeared in many donors. It was found in a later analysis that first-cohort TCR clusters tended to co-occur in the 120 validation repertoires.

The table came from immunoSEQ multiplex PCR; TCRdb's copy has only in-frame clones and leaves some out. The sample lists 110,000 or so clones, 88% occurring once. Unmatched junction bases numbered 0, after V lost 6 bases and J lost 3 bases. CDR3 length equals 12 residues. Per the germline V gene, CDR1 is ENHRY and CDR2 is SYGVKD. This chain joins TRBV10-3 and TRBJ2-7; 9 nucleotides line up with TRBD1. The sequence was obtained from a man younger than 30 in good health and CMV-seronegative. The sample comprised PBMCs. In DNA form, the CDR3 reads TGTGCCATCAGGGGACAGGGCTACGAGCAGTACTTC. This codes for CAIRGQGYEQYF.